This T cell receptor (beta chain) appears in the sequencing data of a study of cytomegalovirus exposure and HLA in healthy donors. V dropped 3 bases and J dropped 9; count of bases not matched to a gene: 14. In germline, CDR1 is KGHSH, CDR2 LQKENI. The CDR3 runs 16 residues. For this clone: No antigen is known for it.

Study-wide results and limits: TRBV6-2, TRBV6-3 and other indistinguishable V segments were excluded. Confirmation in vitro established that a few CMV-associated chains were specific for CMV antigens. Later analysis revealed greater clonal expansion in HLA-associated TCR beta chains than in equally common others.

Primers: 60 Vbeta forward and 13 Jbeta reverse. Repertoires were generated with immunoSEQ multiplex PCR, while TCRdb's copy carries only in-frame clones and drops some. The profile shows 100,000 to 150,000 clones, around 84% of them singletons. The sequence was collected from a woman aged 40 to 55 in good health and CMV-seronegative. The specimen sequenced was PBMCs. The chain combines TRBV18 with TRBJ2-1, with TRBD2 identical over 7 bases. CDR3 amino acids: CASSPAGGSPAGEQFF. CDR3 nucleotide sequence: TGTGCCAGCTCACCGGCCGGCGGGAGCCCCGCGGGTGAGCAGTTCTTC.